These 6 T cell receptor delta chains originate from one sample sequenced in a study of gamma-delta chains in newborns, infants, children. TCRdb used CATT to re-call clones from the reads. The data contain approximately 12,000 delta-chain clones, approximately 9% of them seen just once; the ten biggest clones take up approximately 3.8%. The sample taken for sequencing was blood. All receptors derive from a child who was a newborn, infant or young child, either healthy, febrile or measles-vaccinated (not recorded which).

Points on this clone: A much larger clone differs from this one at a single base, so this may be a read error. V is TRDV2 and J is TRDJ3, with D perhaps TRDD3 (6 bases). TCRdb leaves out the J gene; it was filled in here by matching the DNA to germline. Germline-derived CDR1 and CDR2 are GEAIGNYY and EKD. The CDR3 spans 18 residues. Trimming left V 0 bases short and J 0 bases short, with 11 bases between. CDR3 sequence: CACDTVGGSSWDTRQMFF. As DNA, the CDR3 is TGTGCCTGTGACACCGTTGGGGGCAGCTCCTGGGACACCCGACAGATGTTTTTC.

The chain recombines TRDV2 with TRDJ1; 9 positions agree with TRDD3. The J gene was missing in TCRdb and was found by matching the end of the DNA to germline. The CDR3 is 18 residues long. The V segment lost 0 bases and the J segment 3 bases; nucleotides outside the gene matches: 13. Looked up from germline, CDR1 is GEAIGNYY and CDR2 is EKD. CDR3 DNA: TGTGCCTGTGACACCCGTAGTACTGGGGGACCCAAGGCCGATAAACTCATCTTT. Translation gives CACDTRSTGGPKADKLIF.

CDR3 nucleotides: TGTGCCTGTGACTCCGTATTGGGGGAAACCCGCTCCTGGGACACCCGACAGATGTTTTTC. Its translation is CACDSVLGETRSWDTRQMFF. The V and J genes are TRDV2 and TRDJ3, with 7 bases identical to TRDD3. Germline loops: CDR1 GEAIGNYY, CDR2 EKD. The trim removed 3 bases at V and 0 bases at J, leaving 13 bases unmatched. This CDR3 is built from 20 residues.

This clone was seen more than once but under ten times. CDR3 nucleotides: TGTGCCTGTGACACCGTGGGCTCCCCCCCCGATAAACTCATCTTT. Translating gives CACDTVGSPPDKLIF. V is TRDV2 and J is TRDJ1; unclear D gene. Germline CDR1 GEAIGNYY, CDR2 EKD. Trimming removed 0 bases from V and 3 bases from J, with 13 bases in between. The CDR3 spans 15 residues.

This clone was counted only a few times. A read error is possible here, since a much larger clone lies one base away. Other DNA sequences from this sample encode an identical CDR3 as well. The chain combines TRDV2 with TRDJ1, with TRDD3 identical over 8 bases. Per the germline V gene, CDR1 is GEAIGNYY and CDR2 is EKD. The ends lost 3 bases at V and 0 bases at J; junction bases unmatched: 2. The CDR3 covers 14 residues. CDR3 amino acids: CACDRLGDTDKLIF. The DNA for the CDR3 is TGTGCCTGTGACCGACTGGGGGACACCGATAAACTCATCTTT.

The chain links TRDV1 to TRDJ1; D call uncertain. TCRdb gives no J gene; it was assigned here by matching the DNA to germline. This CDR3 is 16 amino acids long. V lost 2 bases to trimming and J lost 0 bases, with 13 bases between them. The germline gives CDR1 TSWWSYY, CDR2 QGS. CDR3 in amino acids: CALGEKVPLYTDKLIF. CDR3 nucleotides: TGTGCTCTTGGGGAAAAGGTACCCCTTTACACCGATAAACTCATCTTT.